This paragraph covers one T cell receptor (beta chain) sequence. This sample is drawn from a study of shared clonotypes between healthy human individuals. Trimming pared 0 bases from V and 2 bases from J, leaving 11 bases between. The length of the CDR3 is 15 residues. The germline V gene encodes CDR1 LGHNA and CDR2 YNFKEQ. Sequencing was performed with immunoSEQ multiplex PCR; in TCRdb, only in-frame clones are kept and a portion is missing. This table has 2 million to 2.5 million clones, around 92% appearing once. This chain joins TRBV4-2 and TRBJ2-7; D uncertain. This TCR came from a man between 18 and 35 years old in good health. Some clones in this sample may be carry-over from other donors' samples. The specimen sequenced was naive CD4+ T cells from PBMCs. Subset specified: CD45RA+ positively selected. CDR3 nucleotide sequence: TGTGCCAGCAGCCAAGATAAGGGCTCGGCCTACGAGCAGTACTTC. Its translation is CASSQDKGSAYEQYF.